This T cell receptor beta chain was captured in a study of shared clonotypes between healthy human individuals. Study-wide results and caveats: Lower generation probabilities were found for non-shared clonotypes than for those shared by all four donors.

About this clone: The antigen is undetermined. Additional DNA sequences in this sample encode the identical CDR3.

Sequenced by immunoSEQ multiplex PCR; TCRdb stores in-frame clones only, minus some. The profile covers some 1 million clones, with around 74% appearing a single time and 1.4% to 1.5% taken by the ten largest. In germline, CDR1 is KGHSH, CDR2 LQKENI. V shed 2 bases and J shed 1 base, with 5 bases lying between them. The length of the CDR3 is 14 residues. The sequenced sample consisted of memory CD4+ T cells sorted from blood. The subset: CD45RA-negative fraction. V usage is TRBV18 and J usage is TRBJ2-2; D is unclear. This TCR derives from a man between 18 and 29 years old in good health. CDR3 DNA: TGTGCCAGCTCACCAGCCGTGAACACCGGGGAGCTGTTTTTT. Translation gives CASSPAVNTGELFF.